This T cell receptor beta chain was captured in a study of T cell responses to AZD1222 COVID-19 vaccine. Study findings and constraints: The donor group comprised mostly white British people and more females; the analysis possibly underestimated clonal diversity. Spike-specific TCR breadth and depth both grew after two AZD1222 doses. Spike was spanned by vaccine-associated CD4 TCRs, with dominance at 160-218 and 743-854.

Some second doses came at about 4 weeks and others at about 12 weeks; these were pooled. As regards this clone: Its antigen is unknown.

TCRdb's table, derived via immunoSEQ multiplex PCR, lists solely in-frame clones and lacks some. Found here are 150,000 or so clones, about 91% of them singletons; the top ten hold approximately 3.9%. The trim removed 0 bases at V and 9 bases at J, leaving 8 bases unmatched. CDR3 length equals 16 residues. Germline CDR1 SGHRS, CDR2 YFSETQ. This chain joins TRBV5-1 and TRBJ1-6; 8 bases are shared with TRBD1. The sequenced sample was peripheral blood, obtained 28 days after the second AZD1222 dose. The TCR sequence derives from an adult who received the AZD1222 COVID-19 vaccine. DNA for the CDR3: TGCGCCAGCAGCTTGGGACAGGGGTGGTCAGGTTCACCCCTCCACTTT. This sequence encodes CASSLGQGWSGSPLHF.